These 26 T cell receptor beta chains share one sample of origin, sequenced in a study of blood T cell repertoires in COVID-19. The repertoire was sequenced with immunoSEQ multiplex PCR; TCRdb's copy has only in-frame clones and lacks some. The sample lists about 78,000 clones, roughly 86% occurring once. The sequenced material came from peripheral blood. All receptors come from a woman in her sixties with acute or convalescent COVID-19.

This chain uses TRBV28 with TRBJ2-7, with a possible D match to TRBD1 (6 bases). V gave up 6 bases and J gave up 6 bases, with 18 bases separating them. Germline V gene data show CDR1 as MDHEN and CDR2 as SYDVKM. This CDR3 comprises 14 residues. CDR3 coding DNA: TGTGCCAGCAGACCGACAGGTGCCGGCCGCGAGCAGTACTTC. Residues: CASRPTGAGREQYF.

This clone showed up just a few times. J is TRBJ1-1 and V is TRBV6-1; D is uncertain. The CDR3 extends over 14 amino acids. V shed 3 bases and J shed 0 bases, with 8 bases lying between them. The germline gives CDR1 MNHNS, CDR2 SASEGT. CDR3 nucleotide sequence: TGTGCCAGCAGTGACCACAGCTTGAACACTGAAGCTTTCTTT. Residues: CASSDHSLNTEAFF.

This clone was picked up a small number of times. The chain has TRBV10-3 and TRBJ1-5; tentatively, D is TRBD1 (6 bases). Germline CDR1 is ENHRY and CDR2 is SYGVKD. Between the trimmed V and J ends, which lost 6 bases and 3 bases, there was a span of 15 bases. The CDR3 loop spans 15 amino acids. CDR3 DNA sequence: TGTGCCATCAGACGAAGGACAGCCGACAATCAGCCCCAGCATTTT. Translated: CAIRRRTADNQPQHF.

This clone was counted a single time. This chain's CDR3 is CSVGDRGETQYF. CDR3 DNA sequence: TGCAGCGTGGGGGACAGGGGGGAGACCCAGTACTTC. The chain employs TRBV29-1 and TRBJ2-5; 11 nucleotides line up with TRBD1. This CDR3 has 12 residues. Germline values: CDR1 SQVTM, CDR2 ANQGSEA. The V segment lost 6 bases and the J segment 5 bases; nucleotides outside the gene matches: 2.

This sequence joins TRBV24-1 and TRBJ2-5; 10 bases match TRBD2. Germline trimming cut 6 bases from V and 4 bases from J; bases unmatched to any gene: 1. CDR3 length: 13 amino acids. Germline V gene sequence: CDR1 KGHDR, CDR2 SFDVKD. CDR3 DNA: TGTGCCACCAGTCCTAGCGGGGGAGAGACCCAGTACTTC. This gives the protein CATSPSGGETQYF.

V is TRBV4-3 and J is TRBJ2-4; the match to TRBD2 covers 7 bases. Trimming removed 0 bases from V and 6 bases from J; junction bases left unmatched: 5. The CDR3 is 15 residues long. Germline V gene lookup returns CDR1 LGHNA and CDR2 YSLEER. The CDR3, as DNA: TGCGCCAGCAGCCAAGATTCTCCGGGGGGAAACATTCAGTACTTC. Encoded protein: CASSQDSPGGNIQYF.

The chain recombines TRBV7-2 with TRBJ1-5; 7 bases are a match to TRBD1. The CDR3 runs 14 residues. The germline gives CDR1 SGHTA, CDR2 FQGNSA. With V trimmed by 5 bases and J by 4 bases, 5 bases remained unmatched. CDR3: CASSHGDRNQPQHF. The CDR3 nucleotides are TGTGCCAGCAGCCATGGGGACAGAAATCAGCCCCAGCATTTT.

The chain couples TRBV7-2 to TRBJ2-7; 9 nucleotides match TRBD1. The CDR3 length is 16 residues. Germline V gene data show CDR1 as SGHTA and CDR2 as FQGNSA. J lost 4 bases, V lost 5 bases, and 12 bases had no gene match. CDR3 nucleotides: TGTGCCAGCAGCCCACAAGCACCGGGACAGGGATACGAGCAGTACTTC. Amino acids: CASSPQAPGQGYEQYF.

V is TRBV5-1 and J is TRBJ1-2; no clear D. Trimming removed 2 bases from V and 8 bases from J, with 19 bases in between. Germline V gene sequence: CDR1 SGHRS, CDR2 YFSETQ. The CDR3 is made up of 15 amino acids. CDR3 amino acids: CASSFSGETLRGYTF. CDR3 in DNA: TGCGCCAGCAGCTTTTCCGGGGAGACGCTTAGGGGCTACACCTTC.

J is TRBJ1-4 and V is TRBV28; D is perhaps TRBD1 (6 bases). V lost 5 bases to trimming and J lost 5 bases, with 15 bases between them. The germline V gene has CDR1 MDHEN and CDR2 SYDVKM. CDR3 size: 15 residues. The CDR3 reads CASSLRTEENEKLFF. The CDR3 region has the DNA TGTGCCAGCAGTCTAAGGACAGAAGAAAATGAAAAACTGTTTTTT.

The chain couples TRBV6-1 to TRBJ1-3; D uncertain. Trimming removed 1 base from V and 7 bases from J, with 8 bases in between. Germline V gene lookup returns CDR1 MNHNS and CDR2 SASEGT. This CDR3 comprises 13 residues. The CDR3 loop is CASSEVRRNTIYF. CDR3 in DNA: TGTGCCAGCAGTGAAGTGAGGAGGAACACCATATATTTT.

The chain couples TRBV30 to TRBJ1-6; possibly TRBD1 for D (5 bases). Germline V gives CDR1 GTSNPN, CDR2 SVGIG (reference sequence). The CDR3 length is 13 residues. Trimming left V 2 bases short and J 7 bases short, with 9 bases between. The CDR3 DNA reads TGTGCCTGGAGTTACCAGGGAAATTCACCCCTCCACTTT. Amino acid sequence: CAWSYQGNSPLHF.

J is TRBJ2-3 and V is TRBV5-1, with 8 positions matching TRBD1. CDR1 is SGHRS and CDR2 is YFSETQ in the germline V gene. This CDR3 is built from 15 residues. The junction had 6 bases not matched to a gene; V was cut back by 3 bases and J by 3 bases. The DNA of the CDR3 is TGCGCCAGCAGCTCCGGACAGGGAGAAACAGATACGCAGTATTTT. This encodes CASSSGQGETDTQYF. Full variable domain (rest looked up from reference TRBV5-1 and TRBJ2-3): KAGVTQTPRYLIKTRGQQVTLSCSPISGHRSVSWYQQTPGQGLQFLFEYFSETQRNKGNFPGRFSGRQFSNSRSEMNVSTLELGDSALYLCASSSGQGETDTQYFGPGTRLTVL.

V gene TRBV27 combines with J gene TRBJ2-7; TRBD1 might be the D (6 bases). Trimming stripped 6 bases from V and 1 base from J, with 19 bases between. The CDR3 totals 16 residues. Looked up from germline, CDR1 is MNHEY and CDR2 is SMNVEV (reference sequence). The DNA of the CDR3 is TGTGCCAGCAGCAACCTACGGACAGTTGCTTCCTACGAGCAGTACTTC. Encoded protein: CASSNLRTVASYEQYF.

The chain combines TRBV11-1 with TRBJ2-7; no definite D call. The V and J ends lost 2 bases and 2 bases respectively, with 10 bases between them. This CDR3 spans 14 amino acids. Germline V lookup: CDR1 SGHAT, CDR2 FQDESV (reference sequence). As DNA, the CDR3 is TGTGCCAGCAGCTTAATCGGAGACCCCTACGAGCAGTACTTC. Protein product: CASSLIGDPYEQYF.

The chain joins TRBV5-8 to TRBJ1-5; no clear D. Per the germline V gene, CDR1 is SGHTS and CDR2 is YDEGEE. V gave up 4 bases and J gave up 0 bases, with 11 bases separating them. The CDR3 contains 15 residues. The CDR3 is CASSPGDSSNQPQHF. CDR3 bases: TGTGCCAGCAGCCCCGGGGATTCTAGCAATCAGCCCCAGCATTTT. The full variable domain, its missing parts supplied by reference TRBV5-8 and TRBJ1-5, is EAGVTQSPTHLIKTRGQQATLRCSPISGHTSVYWYQQALGLGLQFLLWYDEGEERNRGNFPPRFSGRQFPNYSSELNVNALELEDSALYLCASSPGDSSNQPQHFGDGTRLSIL.

The chain uses TRBV7-2 and TRBJ1-5; 7 bases match TRBD1. The germline V gene encodes CDR1 SGHTA and CDR2 FQGNSA. V was clipped by 8 bases and J by 7 bases; unmatched bases: 8. The CDR3 covers 13 residues. CDR3: CASGLTGSQPQHF. The DNA for the CDR3 is TGTGCCAGCGGGCTGACAGGGTCCCAGCCCCAGCATTTT.

The genes are TRBV7-8 and TRBJ2-7, with D maybe TRBD1 (6 bases). V was trimmed by 5 bases and J by 1 base, leaving 12 bases between them. Germline V gene lookup returns CDR1 SGHVS and CDR2 FQNEAQ. The CDR3 loop spans 14 amino acids. The CDR3 loop is CASSLGHQSYEQYF. The CDR3 bases are TGTGCCAGCAGCCTGGGACACCAATCCTACGAGCAGTACTTC.

The CDR3 bases are TGTGCCAGCAGCCAATTACAAGCGGGGGGGTCCCTTGTAGAGCAGTTCTTC. Its translation: CASSQLQAGGSLVEQFF. This chain links TRBV4-2 with TRBJ2-1; 10 bases are a match to TRBD2. V was pared by 2 bases and J by 10 bases, with 14 bases of the junction left unmatched. The CDR3 has 17 amino acids. Germline V lookup: CDR1 LGHNA, CDR2 YNFKEQ.

This chain joins TRBV5-1 and TRBJ2-7, with 9 nucleotides matching TRBD1. This CDR3 is 15 amino acids long. The germline gives CDR1 SGHRS, CDR2 YFSETQ. J lost 5 bases, V lost 4 bases, and 10 bases had no gene match. As DNA, the CDR3 is TGCGCCAGCAGCCCGACCGCCGGGACAGGGAACGAGCAGTACTTC. Translating it yields CASSPTAGTGNEQYF.

This clone was seen more than once but under ten times. V gene TRBV30 combines with J gene TRBJ2-3; D may be TRBD2 (6 bases). The CDR3 length is 13 residues. V was cut by 1 base and J by 4 bases, with 9 bases left in between. Per germline, CDR1 GTSNPN and CDR2 SVGIG (reference sequence). CDR3 loop: CAWSEGRSDTQYF. The CDR3 DNA is TGTGCCTGGAGTGAGGGGAGGTCAGATACGCAGTATTTT.

This chain joins TRBV28 and TRBJ1-4; perhaps TRBD1 as D (6 bases). This CDR3 spans 14 amino acids. Germline CDR1 reads MDHEN; CDR2 reads SYDVKM. With 5 bases removed from V and 9 bases from J, the gap between germline ends came to 16 bases. CDR3 nucleotides: TGTGCCAGCAGTGCGCCAGGGGATGGGAAAAAACTGTTTTTT. It encodes CASSAPGDGKKLFF.

This clone was detected once. This sequence joins TRBV6-6 and TRBJ2-7; 8 nucleotides agree with TRBD1. The CDR3 runs 15 residues. V trimming: 1 base; J trimming: 2 bases; junction bases outside the gene matches: 4. CDR1 is MNHNY, CDR2 SVGAGI, per germline (reference sequence). The CDR3 sequence: CASSYLGTGPYEQYF. The CDR3 DNA is TGTGCCAGCAGTTACTTGGGGACAGGACCCTACGAGCAGTACTTC.

V gene TRBV6-1 combines with J gene TRBJ2-7, with 8 bases that match TRBD2. With V trimmed by 4 bases and J by 2 bases, 10 bases remained unmatched. CDR1 is MNHNS, CDR2 SASEGT, per germline. CDR3 length: 16 residues. CDR3 DNA: TGTGCCAGCAGTGGCCGGGGGGGCGGCCTCACCTACGAGCAGTACTTC. As protein: CASSGRGGGLTYEQYF.

V and J are TRBV19 and TRBJ1-4; 11 bases fit TRBD1. This CDR3 region has 14 residues. V shed 5 bases and J 8 bases; nucleotides not matched to a gene: 4. Germline V gene data show CDR1 as LNHDA and CDR2 as SQIVND (reference sequence). DNA for the CDR3: TGTGCCAGTAGTCACCGGGACAGGGGGGAAAAACTGTTTTTT. This codes for CASSHRDRGEKLFF.

The CDR3 DNA sequence: TGCGCCAGCGTCTTCAGGAAAAATGCTACGCCTGGAAACACCATATATTTT. Its protein product is CASVFRKNATPGNTIYF. This chain connects TRBV10-1 to TRBJ1-3, with D unclear. The CDR3 totals 17 residues. Germline V CDR1 and CDR2: WNHNN, SYGVQD (reference sequence). Trimming pared 8 bases from V and 2 bases from J, leaving 22 bases between.